The present TCR beta chain was sequenced within a study of OX40 agonist ivuxolimab in advanced cancers. Study context: Six ivuxolimab dose levels, 0.01 to 10 mg/kg, were given intravenously every 2 weeks. Hepatocellular carcinoma, melanoma, renal cell or head and neck cancer occurred in dose-escalation patients. Earlier anti-PD-1, anti-PD-L1 or anti-CTLA-4 therapy was permitted; over 35% had received some. Whole-study results and caveats: More expanded clones were found, on average, in CD8+ than in CD4+ T cells.

Regarding this clone: The target antigen is unknown.

The CDR3 spans 15 residues. V gave up 4 bases and J gave up 7 bases, with 15 bases separating them. Method: immunoSEQ multiplex PCR; TCRdb's copy keeps in-frame clones and lacks some. The table has 72,000 or so clones, more than 65% seen once. The chain is built from TRBV5-3 and TRBJ1-6; tentative D call: TRBD1 (6 bases). TRBV5-3 is designated an ORF whose function remains uncertain. This TCR was sampled from an adult with an advanced solid tumor such as melanoma, head and neck, liver or kidney cancer. The material was CD4+ or CD8+ T cells sorted from blood, obtained in a trial of the OX40 agonist ivuxolimab. CDR3 sequence: CARSLDTTGNSPLHF. CDR3 DNA: TGTGCCAGAAGCCTCGATACAACAGGGAATTCACCCCTCCACTTT.